Following are 15 T cell receptor beta chains from one sample sequenced in a study of identical twins. TCRdb called the 5' RACE reads again in MiXCR, with one record for every CDR3 protein. Of about 330,000 distinct CDR3 sequences in the sample, 12% were seen once. This sample was also put to use in a study of yellow fever vaccine responses in identical twins.

Sequencing was done on a sample of CD8+ T cells sorted from blood. These receptors originate from a woman aged 18-30 years in good health.

The chain joins TRBV20-1 to TRBJ2-7, with 8 bases that match TRBD1. This CDR3 contains 14 residues. Per germline, CDR1 DFQATT and CDR2 SNEGSKA (reference sequence). V was pared by 1 base and J by 4 bases, with 6 bases of the junction left unmatched. The CDR3 DNA sequence: TGCAGTGCTAGAGTTCAGGACAGGGATTACGAGCAGTACGTC. The encoded protein is CSARVQDRDYEQYV.

This chain joins TRBV20-1 and TRBJ2-1, with D perhaps TRBD1 (6 bases). This CDR3 region has 16 residues. The germline CDR1 and CDR2 sequences are DFQATT and SNEGSKA (reference sequence). Between the trimmed V and J ends, which lost 0 bases and 1 base, there was a span of 13 bases. The CDR3 DNA is TGCAGTGCTAGAGATCTTCAGGGACATTCCTACAATGAGCAGTTCTTC. It codes for CSARDLQGHSYNEQFF.

This clonotype turned up a few times. The chain has TRBV2 and TRBJ2-7, with TRBD2 matching 9 bases. This CDR3 contains 15 residues. The ends lost 4 bases at V and 7 bases at J; junction bases unmatched: 11. Germline V CDR1 and CDR2: SNHLY, FYNNEI. CDR3 nucleotides: TGTGCCAGCAGTGGCTTTAGCGGGGGAGTCTTAGAGCAGTACGTC. It yields the protein CASSGFSGGVLEQYV.

The V gene is TRBV12-3 or TRBV12-4, the J gene TRBJ2-1; 12 bases fit TRBD2. CDR3 size: 13 residues. With 6 bases clipped from V and 15 bases from J, the junction kept 9 bases outside the gene matches. CDR3 in DNA: TGTGCCAGCAGCCCATCGACTAGCGGGAGCGCGTTCTTC. Encoded protein: CASSPSTSGSAFF.

This clonotype was counted many times. The chain recombines TRBV29-1 with TRBJ2-5; 9 bases line up with TRBD1. Germline CDR1 is SQVTM and CDR2 is ANQGSEA. Trimming cost V 6 bases and J 5 bases; bases outside gene matches: 7. This CDR3 spans 13 amino acids. The CDR3 spells CSVTGTGRETQYF. CDR3 in DNA: TGCAGCGTGACAGGGACAGGGCGGGAGACCCAGTACTTC.

This clonotype was seen at least ten times. The chain employs TRBV4-1 and TRBJ2-3, with 13 bases matching TRBD2. Germline values: CDR1 MGHRA, CDR2 YSYEKL. The ends lost 0 bases at V and 3 bases at J; junction bases unmatched: 3. This CDR3 is built from 17 residues. CDR3 loop: CASSQDGLAGVTDTQYF. CDR3 nucleotide sequence: TGCGCCAGCAGCCAAGACGGACTAGCGGGGGTAACAGATACGCAGTATTTT.

The chain combines TRBV15 with TRBJ1-5; no firm D call. The CDR3 covers 18 residues. The germline V gene has CDR1 LNHNV and CDR2 YYDKDF (reference sequence). Trimming removed 0 bases from V and 0 bases from J, with 15 bases in between. The CDR3 sequence is CATSRDDIGGDSNQPQHF. Here the CDR3 DNA reads TGTGCCACCAGCAGAGACGACATTGGAGGAGATAGCAATCAGCCCCAGCATTTT.

As DNA, the CDR3 is TGTGCCAGCTCAGGAGACTACGCAGGTGGCTACACCTTC. Its translation is CASSGDYAGGYTF. The chain recombines TRBV18 with TRBJ1-2, with D hard to call. V dropped 5 bases and J dropped 7 bases, with 14 bases sitting between them. The CDR3 is 13 residues long. The germline V gene encodes CDR1 KGHSH and CDR2 LQKENI. Based on the CDR3 plus reference TRBV18 and TRBJ1-2, the full variable domain is NAGVMQNPRHLVRRRGQEARLRCSPMKGHSHVYWYRQLPEEGLKFMVYLQKENIIDESGMPKERFSAEFPKEGPSILRIQQVVRGDSAAYFCASSGDYAGGYTFGSGTRLTVV.

This clonotype was found many times. V and J are TRBV24-1 and TRBJ2-1; D gene ambiguous. The CDR3 totals 15 residues. V was trimmed by 2 bases and J by 2 bases, leaving 9 bases between them. Per the germline V gene, CDR1 is KGHDR and CDR2 is SFDVKD. The CDR3 DNA follows: TGTGCCACCAGTGATTCTTTTTCCCCCTACAATGAGCAGTTCTTC. It specifies CATSDSFSPYNEQFF.

This clonotype was seen repeatedly, ten times or more. This chain connects TRBV4-1 to TRBJ1-1, with 7 bases that match TRBD1. This CDR3 has 15 amino acids. V trimming: 1 base; J trimming: 5 bases; junction bases outside the gene matches: 7. CDR1 and CDR2 from the germline V gene are MGHRA and YSYEKL. The CDR3 region is CASSQVEGASTEAFF. The CDR3 region has the DNA TGCGCCAGCAGCCAAGTGGAGGGGGCGAGTACTGAAGCTTTCTTT.

The chain couples TRBV24-1 to TRBJ2-5, with D unresolved. The CDR3 has 10 amino acids. The germline V gene has CDR1 KGHDR and CDR2 SFDVKD. V shed 6 bases and J shed 5 bases, with 3 bases lying between them. Written as DNA, the CDR3 is TGTGCCACCAGTCGGGAGACCCAGTACTTC. As protein: CATSRETQYF.

A few counts support this clonotype. The rearrangement joins TRBV28 to TRBJ2-1; weak D call: TRBD1 (5 bases). V dropped 4 bases and J dropped 8 bases, with 12 bases sitting between them. Germline-derived CDR1 and CDR2 are MDHEN and SYDVKM. CDR3 length: 13 amino acids. The CDR3 sequence is CASSSLDKDEQFF. The CDR3 DNA follows: TGTGCCAGCAGTTCGCTGGACAAGGATGAGCAGTTCTTC.

The chain joins TRBV5-1 to TRBJ2-7; TRBD2 agrees at 7 bases. The CDR3 is 15 residues long. V lost 0 bases, J lost 4 bases, and 7 bases stayed unmatched. Germline V CDR1 and CDR2: SGHRS, YFSETQ. In nucleotides, the CDR3 is TGCGCCAGCAGCTTGGAATCGACTAGCTTTTACGAGCAGTACTTC. This gives the protein CASSLESTSFYEQYF.

This clonotype was counted a few times. The rearrangement joins TRBV7-6 to TRBJ2-1; D may match TRBD1 or TRBD2 (6 bases each). The germline V gene encodes CDR1 SGHVS and CDR2 FNYEAQ. This CDR3 has 15 residues. Between the trimmed V and J ends, which lost 5 bases and 9 bases, there was a span of 20 bases. The chain's CDR3 is CASSEGDTLGGEQFF. The DNA for the CDR3 is TGTGCCAGCAGCGAAGGGGACACCCTGGGGGGTGAGCAGTTCTTC.

The V call is TRBV9, the J call TRBJ2-7; TRBD1 matches at 8 bases. The CDR3 has 13 amino acids. Germline-derived CDR1 and CDR2 are SGDLS and YYNGEE. V shed 10 bases and J 5 bases; nucleotides not matched to a gene: 11. The CDR3 nucleotides are TGTGCCCGTTCGGACAGGGCTGGCGACGAGCAGTACTTC. It yields the protein CARSDRAGDEQYF.